The 22 T cell receptor beta chains presented below share a single source sample, sequenced in a study of control samples from healthy donors and cancer patients. This table comes from immunoSEQ multiplex PCR, and its TCRdb copy is limited to in-frame clones, with some not included. Of 120,000 to 150,000 clones in the sample, 91% are singletons; the top ten hold about 3%. What was sequenced was blood. The receptors were gathered from a man aged 30-40 years in good health.

The rearrangement links TRBV12-3 or TRBV12-4 to TRBJ2-3; no reliable D call. CDR3 size: 11 residues. Trimming removed 6 bases at V and 4 bases at J, with 5 bases between. CDR3: CASSPSDTQYF. The CDR3 coding sequence is TGTGCCAGCAGCCCCTCAGATACGCAGTATTTT.

The rearrangement links TRBV6-5 to TRBJ2-1, with D unresolved. The CDR3 loop spans 12 amino acids. CDR1 is MNHEY, CDR2 SVGAGI, per germline. V was pared by 6 bases and J by 4 bases, with 7 bases between. CDR3 DNA sequence: TGTGCCAGCAGGGACCGATACAATGAGCAGTTCTTC. It translates to CASRDRYNEQFF.

CDR3 protein: CASSDGLAGGIDTQYF. The DNA for the CDR3 is TGTGCCAGCAGCGACGGACTAGCGGGGGGTATAGATACGCAGTATTTT. The chain carries TRBV7-3 and TRBJ2-3; TRBD2 agrees at 14 bases. The CDR3 consists of 16 residues. V shed 5 bases and J 5 bases; nucleotides not matched to a gene: 6. Germline assignment: CDR1 SGHTA and CDR2 FQGTGA.

This chain joins TRBV5-8 and TRBJ2-1, with TRBD1 matching 8 bases. CDR3 size: 17 residues. The V gene end was trimmed by 6 bases and the J gene end by 0 bases; junction bases not matched to a gene: 11. The germline V gene has CDR1 SGHTS and CDR2 YDEGEE. This chain's CDR3 is CASILRTGLISYNEQFF. The CDR3 bases are TGTGCCAGCATCCTTCGGACAGGGTTAATCTCCTACAATGAGCAGTTCTTC.

This rearrangement joins TRBV10-3 to TRBJ2-7; D possibly corresponds to TRBD2 (6 bases). CDR3 length: 13 amino acids. Germline assignment: CDR1 ENHRY and CDR2 SYGVKD. V lost 5 bases to trimming and J lost 7 bases, with 15 bases between them. CDR3 sequence (DNA): TGTGCCATCAGTCGGGACGGAGGGTTGGAGCAGTACTTC. Encoded protein: CAISRDGGLEQYF.

This chain uses TRBV10-1 with TRBJ2-3; 10 nucleotides align to TRBD1. The V gene end was trimmed by 6 bases and the J gene end by 2 bases; junction bases not matched to a gene: 14. Germline V gene data show CDR1 as WNHNN and CDR2 as SYGVQD (reference sequence). The CDR3 consists of 18 residues. In DNA, the CDR3 is TGCGCCAGCAGCCCCGGAGGGGGGACAGGGGACCTCACAGATACGCAGTATTTT. It specifies CASSPGGGTGDLTDTQYF.

This sequence joins TRBV2 and TRBJ1-5, with D possibly being TRBD1 (6 bases). Germline lookup yields CDR1 SNHLY and CDR2 FYNNEI. V lost 6 bases to trimming and J lost 3 bases, with 12 bases between them. This CDR3 contains 14 residues. The CDR3 nucleotides read TGTGCCAGCAGCTGGGGACAACTCAATCAGCCCCAGCATTTT. Translation gives CASSWGQLNQPQHF.

The chain links TRBV7-9 to TRBJ1-2; D ambiguous. V shed 4 bases and J shed 8 bases, with 14 bases lying between them. Germline assignment: CDR1 SEHNR and CDR2 FQNEAQ (reference sequence). There are 13 residues in the CDR3. The DNA for the CDR3 is TGTGCCAGCAGCTCCGGACGGACTCTGGGCTACACCTTC. This translates into CASSSGRTLGYTF.

J is TRBJ2-7 and V is TRBV29-1; perhaps TRBD2 as D (5 bases). Trimming shortened V by 3 bases and J by 2 bases, and 11 bases separated the two germline ends. The CDR3 totals 13 residues. Germline CDR1 is SQVTM and CDR2 is ANQGSEA. CDR3 in DNA: TGCAGCGTTGATAGAGGGAACCCCTACGAGCAGTACTTC. Translated: CSVDRGNPYEQYF.

The chain has TRBV12-3 or TRBV12-4 and TRBJ1-1, with 9 bases that match TRBD1. Trimming removed 5 bases from V and 6 bases from J; junction bases left unmatched: 4. The CDR3 has 13 residues. CDR3 bases: TGTGCCAGCAGTACAGGGGGCGGCGCTGAAGCTTTCTTT. This sequence encodes CASSTGGGAEAFF.

V gene TRBV7-6 combines with J gene TRBJ2-3; the D is unclear. CDR3 length: 12 residues. CDR1 is SGHVS and CDR2 is FNYEAQ in the germline V gene. V lost 5 bases, J lost 4 bases, and 7 bases lay in between. CDR3 in DNA: TGTGCCAGCAGCCAGTACGCAGATACGCAGTATTTT. Translation gives CASSQYADTQYF.

The rearrangement links TRBV28 to TRBJ2-1; no clear D. Germline loops: CDR1 MDHEN, CDR2 SYDVKM. Trimming took 8 bases from V and 0 from J, leaving 8 bases between them. The CDR3 spans 13 residues. CDR3 protein: CASAPSSYNEQFF. For the CDR3, the DNA is TGTGCCAGCGCCCCTAGCTCCTACAATGAGCAGTTCTTC.

The genes are TRBV15 and TRBJ1-6; no firm D call. Germline V gene lookup returns CDR1 LNHNV and CDR2 YYDKDF (reference sequence). Trimming removed 0 bases from V and 0 bases from J, with 9 bases in between. This CDR3 spans 17 amino acids. In DNA, the CDR3 is TGTGCCACCAGCAGAGATCTGGAGTCCTCCTATAATTCACCCCTCCACTTT. Protein: CATSRDLESSYNSPLHF.

The V and J genes are TRBV6-5 and TRBJ2-7, with 12 positions matching TRBD1. The trim removed 8 bases at V and 5 bases at J, leaving 10 bases unmatched. Germline values: CDR1 MNHEY, CDR2 SVGAGI. The CDR3 consists of 15 residues. CDR3 loop: CASSHNRDRGHEQYF. The CDR3, as DNA: TGTGCCAGCTCCCATAACCGGGACAGGGGGCACGAGCAGTACTTC.

The chain uses TRBV30 and TRBJ2-7, with 7 bases identical to TRBD1. V shed 3 bases and J 3 bases; nucleotides not matched to a gene: 8. Germline loops: CDR1 GTSNPN, CDR2 SVGIG (reference sequence). The CDR3 consists of 14 residues. CDR3 DNA sequence: TGTGCCTGGAGGGCGACAGGGAGTGGCTACGAGCAGTACTTC. Amino acid sequence: CAWRATGSGYEQYF.

V usage is TRBV27 and J usage is TRBJ1-5; 9 positions agree with TRBD1. V trimming: 6 bases; J trimming: 1 base; junction bases outside the gene matches: 1. The CDR3 has 14 amino acids. From germline, CDR1 is MNHEY and CDR2 SMNVEV (reference sequence). This CDR3 is CASSGQGSNQPQHF. CDR3 coding DNA: TGTGCCAGCAGCGGACAGGGGAGCAATCAGCCCCAGCATTTT.

This clone was seen once. The rearrangement links TRBV9 to TRBJ2-3; 11 bases line up with TRBD2. Trimming at V came to 1 base and at J to 0 bases, leaving 7 bases not matched to a gene. The CDR3 has 18 amino acids. Germline lookup yields CDR1 SGDLS and CDR2 YYNGEE. The CDR3 region is CASSVSSGGRRSTDTQYF. The CDR3 coding sequence is TGTGCCAGCAGCGTATCTAGCGGGGGGCGTCGTAGCACAGATACGCAGTATTTT.

J is TRBJ2-7 and V is TRBV27, with D unclear. CDR1 is MNHEY, CDR2 SMNVEV, per germline (reference sequence). This CDR3 comprises 14 residues. V lost 2 bases, J lost 3 bases, and 11 bases lay in between. The CDR3 nucleotides read TGTGCCAGCAGTTTAAGGCAGAGTGGCTACGAGCAGTACTTC. Residues: CASSLRQSGYEQYF.

This clone was recorded only once. The chain employs TRBV18 and TRBJ2-7; 8 nucleotides line up with TRBD2. This CDR3 spans 16 amino acids. From germline, CDR1 is KGHSH and CDR2 LQKENI. The J segment lost 2 bases and the V segment lost 2 bases, leaving 8 bases of the junction unmatched. The CDR3 here is CASSPSASGGPYEQYF. DNA of the CDR3: TGTGCCAGCTCACCATCGGCAAGCGGGGGACCCTACGAGCAGTACTTC.

This clone appeared once. The chain is built from TRBV3-1 (or the pseudogene TRBV3-2) and TRBJ2-3; 10 positions match TRBD2. Germline V gene data show CDR1 as LGHDT and CDR2 as YNNKEL (reference sequence). The length of the CDR3 is 16 residues. Losses at the gene ends were 4 bases for V and 2 bases for J; bases not matched to a gene: 6. CDR3 amino acids: CASSPRTSGNTDTQYF. In DNA form, the CDR3 reads TGTGCCAGCAGCCCCCGGACTAGCGGTAACACAGATACGCAGTATTTT.

J is TRBJ1-1 and V is TRBV6-5, with D uncertain. The germline gives CDR1 MNHEY, CDR2 SVGAGI. CDR3 size: 13 residues. V shed 1 base and J shed 0 bases, with 3 bases lying between them. In DNA form, the CDR3 reads TGTGCCAGCAGTTACTGGGTGAACACTGAAGCTTTCTTT. Translating it yields CASSYWVNTEAFF.

V and J are TRBV5-4 and TRBJ2-5, with 7 bases matching TRBD1. Germline assignment: CDR1 SGHNT and CDR2 YYREEE (reference sequence). This CDR3 comprises 16 residues. V lost 3 bases to trimming and J lost 7 bases; unmatched junction nucleotides: 15. CDR3 DNA sequence: TGTGCCAGCAGCTCAGGGCATCTACAGGGGTCCGTGACCCAGTACTTC. This encodes CASSSGHLQGSVTQYF.